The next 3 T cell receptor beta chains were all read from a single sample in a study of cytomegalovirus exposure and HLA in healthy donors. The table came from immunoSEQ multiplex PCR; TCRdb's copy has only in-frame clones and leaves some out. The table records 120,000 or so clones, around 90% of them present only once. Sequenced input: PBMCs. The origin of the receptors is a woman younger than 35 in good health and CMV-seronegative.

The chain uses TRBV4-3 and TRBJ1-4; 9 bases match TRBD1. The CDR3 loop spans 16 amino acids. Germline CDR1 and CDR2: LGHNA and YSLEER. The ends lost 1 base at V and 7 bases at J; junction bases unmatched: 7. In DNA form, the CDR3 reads TGCGCCAGCAGCCAAGCTACGGGACAGGGAAGTGAAAAACTGTTTTTT. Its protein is CASSQATGQGSEKLFF.

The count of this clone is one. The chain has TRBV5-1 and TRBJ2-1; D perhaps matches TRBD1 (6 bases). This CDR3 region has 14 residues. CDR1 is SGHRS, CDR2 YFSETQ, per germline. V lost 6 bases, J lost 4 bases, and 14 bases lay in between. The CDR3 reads CASNPGRGYNEQFF. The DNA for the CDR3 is TGCGCCAGCAACCCGGGCAGGGGTTACAATGAGCAGTTCTTC.

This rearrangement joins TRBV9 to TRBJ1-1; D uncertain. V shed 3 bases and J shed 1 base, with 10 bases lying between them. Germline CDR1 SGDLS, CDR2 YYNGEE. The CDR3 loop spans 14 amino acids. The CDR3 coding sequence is TGTGCCAGCAGCGCTCCGAACAAGAACACTGAAGCTTTCTTT. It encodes CASSAPNKNTEAFF.